What follows are 4 T cell receptor beta chains derived from one specimen sequenced in a study of T cells in Graves' hyperthyroidism and ophthalmopathy. Template material for amplifying TCR beta CDR3 regions consisted of RNA transcripts. HTBI primers were the set used in a first-round RT-PCR of the TCR CDR3. In TCRdb, the multiplex PCR reads were re-called with MiXCR into one record per CDR3 protein. The repertoire consists of about 610,000 distinct CDR3 sequences, with around 16% occurring once and the leading ten covering roughly 3%. Sequenced: blood. All receptors come from a woman between 40 and 50 years old with Graves' ophthalmopathy.

There are many counts of this clonotype. The chain employs TRBV20-1 and TRBJ2-1; no firm D call. Trimming pared 0 bases from V and 0 bases from J, leaving 12 bases between. CDR3 length equals 16 residues. Looked up from germline, CDR1 is DFQATT and CDR2 is SNEGSKA (reference sequence). The CDR3 DNA reads as TGCAGTGCTAGAGAGGTAGCCGCCTACTCCTACAATGAGCAGTTCTTC. As protein: CSAREVAAYSYNEQFF.

The table lists this clonotype with a few counts. The chain recombines TRBV7-9 with TRBJ2-5; D unclear. With 0 bases removed from V and 2 bases from J, the gap between germline ends came to 7 bases. Germline CDR1 SEHNR, CDR2 FQNEAQ (reference sequence). The CDR3 totals 14 residues. The DNA for the CDR3 is TGTGCCAGCAGCTTAGCGGTGCTACAAGAGACCCAGTACTTC. Its translation: CASSLAVLQETQYF.

V is TRBV11-1 and J is TRBJ1-2; TRBD1 matches 8 bases. Germline values: CDR1 SGHAT, CDR2 FQDESV (reference sequence). The CDR3 contains 11 residues. The junction had 1 base not matched to a gene; V was cut back by 5 bases and J by 8 bases. This chain's CDR3 is CASSTGGGYTF. CDR3 DNA sequence: TGTGCCAGCAGCACAGGGGGGGGCTACACCTTC. The entire variable domain, with the rest obtained from reference TRBV11-1 and TRBJ1-2, is as follows: EAEVAQSPRYKITEKSQAVAFWCDPISGHATLYWYRQILGQGPELLVQFQDESVVDDSQLPKDRFSAERLKGVDSTLKIQPAELGDSAMYLCASSTGGGYTFGSGTRLTVV.

The V call is TRBV6-1, the J call TRBJ1-5, with D perhaps TRBD1 (5 bases). This CDR3 region has 16 residues. The germline gives CDR1 MNHNS, CDR2 SASEGT. The ends were cut back, 3 bases at V and 1 base at J, with 13 bases in the middle. The CDR3 DNA reads as TGTGCCAGCAGTGACCGGGGGGGGGTGAGCAATCAGCCCCAGCATTTT. It codes for CASSDRGGVSNQPQHF.